The sequence of this TCR beta chain was determined in a study of control samples from healthy donors and cancer patients. The junction had 7 bases not matched to a gene; V was cut back by 5 bases and J by 9 bases. CDR3 length: 14 residues. Germline CDR1 and CDR2: LNHDA and SQIVND (reference sequence). Sequencing used immunoSEQ multiplex PCR; TCRdb keeps in-frame clones, though not all of them. The table lists approximately 90,000 clones, about four fifths of them singletons. The J gene is TRBJ1-6, the V gene TRBV19; 7 bases map to TRBD1. The TCR was taken from a man between 65 and 80 years old with lung cancer. Sequencing used PBMCs. CDR3: CASSWQGDGSPLHF. The DNA for the CDR3 is TGTGCCAGTAGTTGGCAGGGGGATGGTTCACCCCTCCACTTT.